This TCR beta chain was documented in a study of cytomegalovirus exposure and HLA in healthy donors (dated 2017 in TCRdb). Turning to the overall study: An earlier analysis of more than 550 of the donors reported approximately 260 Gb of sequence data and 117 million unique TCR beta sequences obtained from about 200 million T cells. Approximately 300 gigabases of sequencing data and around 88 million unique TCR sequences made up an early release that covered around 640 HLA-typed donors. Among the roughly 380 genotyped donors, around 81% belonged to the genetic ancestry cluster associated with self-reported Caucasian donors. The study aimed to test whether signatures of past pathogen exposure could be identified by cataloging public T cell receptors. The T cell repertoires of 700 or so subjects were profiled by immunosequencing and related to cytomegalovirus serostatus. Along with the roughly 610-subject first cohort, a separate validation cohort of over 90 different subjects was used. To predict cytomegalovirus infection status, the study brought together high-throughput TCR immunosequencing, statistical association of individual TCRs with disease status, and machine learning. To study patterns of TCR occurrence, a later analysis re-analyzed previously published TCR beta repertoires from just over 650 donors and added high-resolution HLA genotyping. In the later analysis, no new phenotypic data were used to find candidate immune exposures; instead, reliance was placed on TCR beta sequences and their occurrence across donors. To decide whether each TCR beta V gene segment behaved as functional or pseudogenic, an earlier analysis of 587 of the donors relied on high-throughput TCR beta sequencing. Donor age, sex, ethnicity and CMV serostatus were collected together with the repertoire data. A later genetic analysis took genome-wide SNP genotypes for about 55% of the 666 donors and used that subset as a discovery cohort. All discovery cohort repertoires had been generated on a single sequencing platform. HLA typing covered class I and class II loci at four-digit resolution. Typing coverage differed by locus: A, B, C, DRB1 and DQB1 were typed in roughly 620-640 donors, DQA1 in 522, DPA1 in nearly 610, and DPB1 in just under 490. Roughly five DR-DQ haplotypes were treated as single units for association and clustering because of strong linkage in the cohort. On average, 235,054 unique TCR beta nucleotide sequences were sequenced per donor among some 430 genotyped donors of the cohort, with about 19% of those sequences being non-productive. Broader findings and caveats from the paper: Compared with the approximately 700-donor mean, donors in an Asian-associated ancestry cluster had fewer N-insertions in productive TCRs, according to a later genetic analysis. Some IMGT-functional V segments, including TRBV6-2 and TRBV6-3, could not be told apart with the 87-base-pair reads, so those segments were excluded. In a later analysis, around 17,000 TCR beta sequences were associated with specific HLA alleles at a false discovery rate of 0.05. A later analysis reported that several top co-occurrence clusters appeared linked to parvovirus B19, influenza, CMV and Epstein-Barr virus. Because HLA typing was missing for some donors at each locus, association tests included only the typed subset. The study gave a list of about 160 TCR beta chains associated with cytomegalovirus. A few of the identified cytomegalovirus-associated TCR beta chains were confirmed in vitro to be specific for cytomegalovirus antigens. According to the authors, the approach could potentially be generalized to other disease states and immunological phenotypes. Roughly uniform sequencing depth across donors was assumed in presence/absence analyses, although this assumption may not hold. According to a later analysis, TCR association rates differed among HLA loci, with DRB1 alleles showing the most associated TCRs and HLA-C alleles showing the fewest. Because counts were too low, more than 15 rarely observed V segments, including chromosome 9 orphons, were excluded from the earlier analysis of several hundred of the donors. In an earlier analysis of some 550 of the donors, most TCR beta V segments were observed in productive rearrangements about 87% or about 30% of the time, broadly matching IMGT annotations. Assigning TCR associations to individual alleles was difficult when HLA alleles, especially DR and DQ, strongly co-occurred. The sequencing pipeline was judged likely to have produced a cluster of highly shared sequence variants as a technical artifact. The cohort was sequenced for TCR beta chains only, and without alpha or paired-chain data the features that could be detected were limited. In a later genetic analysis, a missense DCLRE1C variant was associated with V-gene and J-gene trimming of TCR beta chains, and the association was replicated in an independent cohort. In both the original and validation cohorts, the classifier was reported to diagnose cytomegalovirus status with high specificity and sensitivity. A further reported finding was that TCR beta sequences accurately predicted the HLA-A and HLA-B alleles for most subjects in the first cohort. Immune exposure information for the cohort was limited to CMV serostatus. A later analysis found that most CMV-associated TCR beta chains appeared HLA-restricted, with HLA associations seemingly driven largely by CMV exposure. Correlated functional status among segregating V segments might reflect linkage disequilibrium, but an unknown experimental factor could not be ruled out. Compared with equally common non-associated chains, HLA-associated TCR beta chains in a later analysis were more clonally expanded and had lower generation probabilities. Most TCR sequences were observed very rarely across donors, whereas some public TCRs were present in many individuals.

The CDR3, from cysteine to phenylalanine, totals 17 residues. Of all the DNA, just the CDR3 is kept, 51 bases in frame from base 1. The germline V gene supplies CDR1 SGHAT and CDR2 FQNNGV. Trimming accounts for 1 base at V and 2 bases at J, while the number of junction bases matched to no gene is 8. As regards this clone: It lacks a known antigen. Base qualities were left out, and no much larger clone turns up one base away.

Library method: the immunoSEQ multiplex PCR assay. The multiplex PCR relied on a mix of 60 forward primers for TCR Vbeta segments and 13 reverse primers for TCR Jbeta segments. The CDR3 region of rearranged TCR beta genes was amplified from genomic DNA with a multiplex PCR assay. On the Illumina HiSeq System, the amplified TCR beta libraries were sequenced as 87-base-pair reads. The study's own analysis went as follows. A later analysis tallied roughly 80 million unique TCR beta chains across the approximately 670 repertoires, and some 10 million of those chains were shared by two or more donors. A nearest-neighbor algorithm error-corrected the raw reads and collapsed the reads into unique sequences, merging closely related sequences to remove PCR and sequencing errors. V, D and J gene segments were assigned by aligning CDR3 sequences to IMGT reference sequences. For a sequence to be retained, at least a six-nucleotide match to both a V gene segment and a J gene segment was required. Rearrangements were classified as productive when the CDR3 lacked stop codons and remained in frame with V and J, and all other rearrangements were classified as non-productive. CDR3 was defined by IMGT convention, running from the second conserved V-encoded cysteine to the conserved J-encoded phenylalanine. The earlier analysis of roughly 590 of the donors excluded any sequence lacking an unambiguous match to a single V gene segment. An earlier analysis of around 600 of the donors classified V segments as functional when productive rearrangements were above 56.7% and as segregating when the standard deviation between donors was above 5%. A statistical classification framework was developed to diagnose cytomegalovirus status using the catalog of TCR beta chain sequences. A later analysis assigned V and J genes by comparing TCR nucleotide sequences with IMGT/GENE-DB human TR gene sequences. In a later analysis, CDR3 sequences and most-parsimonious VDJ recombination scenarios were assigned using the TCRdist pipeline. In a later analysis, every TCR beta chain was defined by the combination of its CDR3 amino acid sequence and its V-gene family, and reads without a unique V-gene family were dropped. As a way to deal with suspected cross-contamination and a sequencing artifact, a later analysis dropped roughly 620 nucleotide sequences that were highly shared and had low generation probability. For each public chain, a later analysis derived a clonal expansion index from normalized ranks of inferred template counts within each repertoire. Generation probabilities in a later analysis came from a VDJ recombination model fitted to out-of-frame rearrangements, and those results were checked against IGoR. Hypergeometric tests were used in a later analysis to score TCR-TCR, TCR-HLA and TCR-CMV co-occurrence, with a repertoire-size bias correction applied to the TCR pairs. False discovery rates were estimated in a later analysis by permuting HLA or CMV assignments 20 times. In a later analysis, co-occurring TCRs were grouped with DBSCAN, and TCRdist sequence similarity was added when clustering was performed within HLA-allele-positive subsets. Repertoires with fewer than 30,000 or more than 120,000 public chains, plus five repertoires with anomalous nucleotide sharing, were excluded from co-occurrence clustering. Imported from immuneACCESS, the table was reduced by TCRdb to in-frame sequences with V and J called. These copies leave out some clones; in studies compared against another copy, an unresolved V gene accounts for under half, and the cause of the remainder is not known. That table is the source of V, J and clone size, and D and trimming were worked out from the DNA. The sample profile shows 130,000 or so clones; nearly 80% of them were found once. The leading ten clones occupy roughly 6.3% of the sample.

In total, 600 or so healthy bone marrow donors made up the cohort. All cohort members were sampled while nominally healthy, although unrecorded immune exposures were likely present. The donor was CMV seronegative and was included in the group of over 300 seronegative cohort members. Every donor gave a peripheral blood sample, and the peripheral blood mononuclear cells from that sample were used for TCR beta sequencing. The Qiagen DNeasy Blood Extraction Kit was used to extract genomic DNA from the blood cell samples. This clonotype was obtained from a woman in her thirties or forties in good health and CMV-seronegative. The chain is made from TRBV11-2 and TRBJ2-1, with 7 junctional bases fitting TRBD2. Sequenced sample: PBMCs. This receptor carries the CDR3 CASSLAYGGSPYNEQFF. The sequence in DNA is TGTGCCAGCAGCTTAGCCTACGGCGGGAGCCCCTACAATGAGCAGTTCTTC.